Below, 13 T cell receptor beta chains from the same sample are listed, as sequenced in a study of post-analysis software for immune sequencing data. Study-level results: There were five TRBV segments more frequent in patients than controls, and TRBV5-6, TRBV5-1 and TRBV20-1 were among them.

cDNA libraries of TCR beta carried unique molecular identifiers. One entry per CDR3 protein results from TCRdb running MiXCR on the PCR reads. The sample lists approximately 770,000 distinct CDR3 sequences, about 43% seen once, with roughly 5% in the top ten. No antigen is known for these receptors. The sequencing sample was made of blood. Receptors originate from a girl aged 5 to 17 with multiple sclerosis.

There are a few counts of this clonotype. The chain carries TRBV6-6 and TRBJ1-2; D unclear. V lost 6 bases, J lost 4 bases, and 12 bases lay in between. Germline-derived CDR1 and CDR2 are MNHNY and SVGAGI (reference sequence). This CDR3 comprises 13 residues. CDR3 bases: TGTGCCAGCAGCTCAGCGACCCTCTATGGCTACACCTTC. Translating it yields CASSSATLYGYTF.

This clonotype was counted between two and nine times. The rearrangement joins TRBV20-1 to TRBJ2-7, with D possibly being TRBD2 (5 bases). V shed 5 bases and J shed 4 bases, with 15 bases lying between them. This CDR3 region has 13 residues. Germline-derived CDR1 and CDR2 are DFQATT and SNEGSKA (reference sequence). The CDR3 loop reads CSAERGGFYEQYF. The DNA for the CDR3 is TGCAGTGCTGAACGAGGCGGGTTTTACGAGCAGTACTTC.

The chain carries TRBV12-3 or TRBV12-4 and TRBJ1-2; D perhaps matches TRBD1 (5 bases). CDR3 length: 11 amino acids. The V end lost 5 bases, the J end lost 8 bases, and 9 bases lay between the germline ends. In DNA, the CDR3 is TGTGCCAGCAGTATGGGGGTAGGCTACACCTTC. This gives the protein CASSMGVGYTF.

A few counts support this clonotype. CDR3 protein: CASSLGRGASGYNEQYF. In DNA, the CDR3 is TGTGCCAGCAGCTTAGGGAGGGGGGCTAGCGGGTACAATGAGCAGTACTTC. V gene TRBV7-8 combines with J gene TRBJ2-7, with 8 bases aligning to TRBD2. J was trimmed by 7 bases and V by 1 base; bases with no gene match: 15. CDR3 length: 17 amino acids. Germline assignment: CDR1 SGHVS and CDR2 FQNEAQ.

The chain employs TRBV20-1 and TRBJ2-7, with D maybe TRBD2 (6 bases). CDR1 is DFQATT, CDR2 SNEGSKA, per germline (reference sequence). The CDR3 extends over 15 amino acids. Trimming left V 2 bases short and J 4 bases short, with 18 bases between. CDR3 nucleotide sequence: TGCAGTGCTAGATCGGACGGAATAGCGGTGTACGAGCAGTACTTC. It yields the protein CSARSDGIAVYEQYF.

This clonotype was picked up one time. V is TRBV13 and J is TRBJ2-1; D perhaps matches TRBD1 (6 bases). This CDR3 has 16 amino acids. CDR1 is PRHDT and CDR2 is FYEKMQ in the germline V gene (reference sequence). V was cut by 5 bases and J by 0 bases, with 14 bases left in between. CDR3 in DNA: TGTGCCAGCAGCCCTGGGGGCGGCCCCTCCTACAATGAGCAGTTCTTC. It yields the protein CASSPGGGPSYNEQFF.

This rearrangement joins TRBV5-1 to TRBJ2-1; 9 bases are a match to TRBD2. Germline V gene data show CDR1 as SGHRS and CDR2 as YFSETQ. The V gene end was trimmed by 0 bases and the J gene end by 7 bases; junction bases not matched to a gene: 11. The CDR3 totals 17 residues. The CDR3 reads CASSLAEAGGLVNEQFF. DNA for the CDR3: TGCGCCAGCAGCTTGGCCGAGGCGGGAGGGCTGGTTAATGAGCAGTTCTTC.

In this sample, this clonotype turned up a few times. The J gene is TRBJ1-1, the V gene TRBV12-3 or TRBV12-4; tentatively, D is TRBD1 (5 bases). This CDR3 region has 14 residues. V lost 7 bases, J lost 3 bases, and 15 bases lay in between. CDR3 sequence: CASTARAGDTEAFF. CDR3 nucleotides: TGTGCCAGCACCGCGAGGGCGGGGGACACTGAAGCTTTCTTT.

There are a few counts of this clonotype. The chain carries TRBV30 and TRBJ2-5, with unresolved D. Trimming removed 0 bases at V and 6 bases at J, with 5 bases between. The germline CDR1 and CDR2 sequences are GTSNPN and SVGIG (reference sequence). The CDR3 length is 11 residues. DNA for the CDR3: TGTGCCTGGAGTGTACGTCAGACCCAGTACTTC. Translating gives CAWSVRQTQYF. Supplemented by reference TRBV30 and TRBJ2-5, the full variable domain reads SQTIHQWPATLVQPVGSPLSLECTVEGTSNPNLYWYRQAAGRGLQLLFYSVGIGQISSEVPQNLSASRPQDRQFILSSKKLLLSDSGFYLCAWSVRQTQYFGPGTRLLVL.

This sequence joins TRBV12-3 or TRBV12-4 and TRBJ2-7; D perhaps matches TRBD1 (5 bases). The CDR3 runs to 14 residues. V was pared by 4 bases and J by 2 bases, with 12 bases between. CDR3 nucleotides: TGTGCCAGCAGTTCCCGGACAACCCCCTACGAGCAGTACTTC. The encoded protein is CASSSRTTPYEQYF.

This clonotype appeared once. V and J are TRBV28 and TRBJ1-1; D is perhaps TRBD1 (5 bases). Germline CDR1 reads MDHEN; CDR2 reads SYDVKM. This CDR3 is 13 amino acids long. V lost 5 bases and J 9 bases, leaving 16 bases between the germline ends. The CDR3 region is CASSIERDGKAFF. CDR3 in DNA: TGTGCCAGCAGTATTGAGCGGGACGGCAAAGCTTTCTTT.

This clonotype was counted a single time. J is TRBJ1-2 and V is TRBV7-9; TRBD1 is a possible D gene (5 bases). V was clipped by 5 bases and J by 1 base, with 17 bases between them. Germline-derived CDR1 and CDR2 are SEHNR and FQNEAQ (reference sequence). CDR3 length: 16 residues. CDR3 nucleotides: TGTGCCAGCAGCCGCCCCGGGGGAGGTAGTAACTATGGCTACACCTTC. It yields the protein CASSRPGGGSNYGYTF.

This rearrangement joins TRBV7-8 to TRBJ2-1; D might be TRBD2 (6 bases). V lost 5 bases, J lost 4 bases, and 9 bases lay in between. The germline gives CDR1 SGHVS, CDR2 FQNEAQ. This CDR3 is built from 13 residues. The chain's CDR3 is CASSMGGYNEQFF. The CDR3 region has the DNA TGTGCCAGCAGCATGGGGGGATACAATGAGCAGTTCTTC.